A single sample gave rise to the 5 T cell receptor beta chains below, sequenced in a study of long-term antiretroviral therapy in people with HIV. Assay version v3.0 of immunoSEQ was used, and it was run at survey level. Sequencing was performed with immunoSEQ multiplex PCR; in TCRdb, only in-frame clones are kept and a portion is missing. This sample yields about 20,000 clones, of which approximately 88% are seen a single time; under 9.5% belongs to the top ten. The source material was unsorted PBMCs, sampled 1.2 years after starting antiretroviral therapy. These receptors were collected from a woman aged 40 to 50 with HIV.

V and J are TRBV5-4 and TRBJ1-2, with a weak D call TRBD1 (5 bases). This CDR3 has 14 residues. V lost 2 bases to trimming and J lost 4 bases, with 12 bases between them. CDR1 is SGHNT and CDR2 is YYREEE in the germline V gene (reference sequence). The DNA of the CDR3 is TGTGCCAGCAGCTTCGAGGGGTTCGGCTATGGCTACACCTTC. Translated: CASSFEGFGYGYTF.

CDR3 loop: CASRNRDSYGYTF. The CDR3 DNA reads as TGTGCCAGCCGAAACAGGGATAGCTATGGCTACACCTTC. This sequence joins TRBV9 and TRBJ1-2; weak D call: TRBD1 (6 bases). Trimming took off 7 bases at V and 4 bases at J, with 14 bases between the two ends. CDR3 size: 13 residues. The germline V gene encodes CDR1 SGDLS and CDR2 YYNGEE.

The chain has TRBV10-3 and TRBJ2-1, with no clear D. Germline V gene sequence: CDR1 ENHRY, CDR2 SYGVKD. The CDR3 contains 14 residues. The V end lost 2 bases, the J end lost 0 bases, and 5 bases lay between the germline ends. CDR3: CAISERVSYNEQFF. DNA of the CDR3: TGTGCCATCAGTGAGCGGGTCTCCTACAATGAGCAGTTCTTC.

CDR3 nucleotide sequence: TGTGCCAGCAGGCCGATTGAGGGCTACAATGAGCAGTTCTTC. This codes for CASRPIEGYNEQFF. The chain carries TRBV2 and TRBJ2-1; possible D gene TRBD2, 5 bases. Trimming removed 6 bases at V and 3 bases at J, with 12 bases between. Germline loops: CDR1 SNHLY, CDR2 FYNNEI. The CDR3 loop spans 14 amino acids.

The chain has TRBV6-5 and TRBJ2-2; 7 positions agree with TRBD1. Germline V lookup: CDR1 MNHEY, CDR2 SVGAGI. This CDR3 spans 16 amino acids. Losses at the gene ends were 0 bases for V and 0 bases for J; bases not matched to a gene: 1. This CDR3 reads CASSYSGQTNTGELFF. The DNA for the CDR3 is TGTGCCAGCAGTTACTCGGGACAGACGAACACCGGGGAGCTGTTTTTT.